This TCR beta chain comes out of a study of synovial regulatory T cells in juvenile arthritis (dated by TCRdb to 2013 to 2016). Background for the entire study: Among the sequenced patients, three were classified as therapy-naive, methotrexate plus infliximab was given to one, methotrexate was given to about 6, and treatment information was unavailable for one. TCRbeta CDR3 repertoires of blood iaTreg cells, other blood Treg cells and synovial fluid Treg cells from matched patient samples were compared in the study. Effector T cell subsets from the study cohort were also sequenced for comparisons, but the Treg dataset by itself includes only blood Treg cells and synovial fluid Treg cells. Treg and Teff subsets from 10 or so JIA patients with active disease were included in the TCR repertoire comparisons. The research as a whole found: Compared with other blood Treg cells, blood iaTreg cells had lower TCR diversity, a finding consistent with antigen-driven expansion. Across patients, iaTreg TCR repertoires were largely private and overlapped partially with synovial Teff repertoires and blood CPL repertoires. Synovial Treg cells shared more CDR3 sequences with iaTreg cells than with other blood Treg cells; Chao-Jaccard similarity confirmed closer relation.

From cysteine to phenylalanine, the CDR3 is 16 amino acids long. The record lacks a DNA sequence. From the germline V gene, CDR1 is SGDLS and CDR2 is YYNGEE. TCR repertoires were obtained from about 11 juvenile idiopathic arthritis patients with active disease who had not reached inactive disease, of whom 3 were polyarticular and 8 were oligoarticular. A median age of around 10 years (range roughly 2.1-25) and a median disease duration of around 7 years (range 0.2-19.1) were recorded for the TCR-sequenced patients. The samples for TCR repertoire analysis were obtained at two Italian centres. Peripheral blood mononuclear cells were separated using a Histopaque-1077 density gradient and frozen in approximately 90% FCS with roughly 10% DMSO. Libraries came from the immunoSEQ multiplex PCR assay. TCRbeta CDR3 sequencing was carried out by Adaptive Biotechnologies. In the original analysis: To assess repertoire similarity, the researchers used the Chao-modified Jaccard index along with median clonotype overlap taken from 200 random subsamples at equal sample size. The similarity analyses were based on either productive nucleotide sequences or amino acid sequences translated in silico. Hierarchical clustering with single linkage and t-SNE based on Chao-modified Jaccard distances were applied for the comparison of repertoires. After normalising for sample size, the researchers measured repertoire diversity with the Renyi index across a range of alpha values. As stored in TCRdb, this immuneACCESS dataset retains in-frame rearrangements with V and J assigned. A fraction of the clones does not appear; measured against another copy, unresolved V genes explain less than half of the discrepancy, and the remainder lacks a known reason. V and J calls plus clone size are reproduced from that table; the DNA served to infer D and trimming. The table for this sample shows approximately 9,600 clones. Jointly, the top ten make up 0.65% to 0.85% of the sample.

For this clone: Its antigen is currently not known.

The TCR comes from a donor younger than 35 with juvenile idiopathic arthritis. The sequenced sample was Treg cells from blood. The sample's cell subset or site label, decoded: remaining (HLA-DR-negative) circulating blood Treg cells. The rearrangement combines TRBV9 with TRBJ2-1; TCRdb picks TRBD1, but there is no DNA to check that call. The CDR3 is CASSVAPGQGGNEQFF. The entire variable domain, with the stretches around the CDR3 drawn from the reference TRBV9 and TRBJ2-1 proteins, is DSGVTQTPKHLITATGQRVTLRCSPRSGDLSVYWYQQSLDQGLQFLIQYYNGEERAKGNILERFSAQQFPDLHSELNLSSLELGDSALYFCASSVAPGQGGNEQFFGPGTRLTVL.